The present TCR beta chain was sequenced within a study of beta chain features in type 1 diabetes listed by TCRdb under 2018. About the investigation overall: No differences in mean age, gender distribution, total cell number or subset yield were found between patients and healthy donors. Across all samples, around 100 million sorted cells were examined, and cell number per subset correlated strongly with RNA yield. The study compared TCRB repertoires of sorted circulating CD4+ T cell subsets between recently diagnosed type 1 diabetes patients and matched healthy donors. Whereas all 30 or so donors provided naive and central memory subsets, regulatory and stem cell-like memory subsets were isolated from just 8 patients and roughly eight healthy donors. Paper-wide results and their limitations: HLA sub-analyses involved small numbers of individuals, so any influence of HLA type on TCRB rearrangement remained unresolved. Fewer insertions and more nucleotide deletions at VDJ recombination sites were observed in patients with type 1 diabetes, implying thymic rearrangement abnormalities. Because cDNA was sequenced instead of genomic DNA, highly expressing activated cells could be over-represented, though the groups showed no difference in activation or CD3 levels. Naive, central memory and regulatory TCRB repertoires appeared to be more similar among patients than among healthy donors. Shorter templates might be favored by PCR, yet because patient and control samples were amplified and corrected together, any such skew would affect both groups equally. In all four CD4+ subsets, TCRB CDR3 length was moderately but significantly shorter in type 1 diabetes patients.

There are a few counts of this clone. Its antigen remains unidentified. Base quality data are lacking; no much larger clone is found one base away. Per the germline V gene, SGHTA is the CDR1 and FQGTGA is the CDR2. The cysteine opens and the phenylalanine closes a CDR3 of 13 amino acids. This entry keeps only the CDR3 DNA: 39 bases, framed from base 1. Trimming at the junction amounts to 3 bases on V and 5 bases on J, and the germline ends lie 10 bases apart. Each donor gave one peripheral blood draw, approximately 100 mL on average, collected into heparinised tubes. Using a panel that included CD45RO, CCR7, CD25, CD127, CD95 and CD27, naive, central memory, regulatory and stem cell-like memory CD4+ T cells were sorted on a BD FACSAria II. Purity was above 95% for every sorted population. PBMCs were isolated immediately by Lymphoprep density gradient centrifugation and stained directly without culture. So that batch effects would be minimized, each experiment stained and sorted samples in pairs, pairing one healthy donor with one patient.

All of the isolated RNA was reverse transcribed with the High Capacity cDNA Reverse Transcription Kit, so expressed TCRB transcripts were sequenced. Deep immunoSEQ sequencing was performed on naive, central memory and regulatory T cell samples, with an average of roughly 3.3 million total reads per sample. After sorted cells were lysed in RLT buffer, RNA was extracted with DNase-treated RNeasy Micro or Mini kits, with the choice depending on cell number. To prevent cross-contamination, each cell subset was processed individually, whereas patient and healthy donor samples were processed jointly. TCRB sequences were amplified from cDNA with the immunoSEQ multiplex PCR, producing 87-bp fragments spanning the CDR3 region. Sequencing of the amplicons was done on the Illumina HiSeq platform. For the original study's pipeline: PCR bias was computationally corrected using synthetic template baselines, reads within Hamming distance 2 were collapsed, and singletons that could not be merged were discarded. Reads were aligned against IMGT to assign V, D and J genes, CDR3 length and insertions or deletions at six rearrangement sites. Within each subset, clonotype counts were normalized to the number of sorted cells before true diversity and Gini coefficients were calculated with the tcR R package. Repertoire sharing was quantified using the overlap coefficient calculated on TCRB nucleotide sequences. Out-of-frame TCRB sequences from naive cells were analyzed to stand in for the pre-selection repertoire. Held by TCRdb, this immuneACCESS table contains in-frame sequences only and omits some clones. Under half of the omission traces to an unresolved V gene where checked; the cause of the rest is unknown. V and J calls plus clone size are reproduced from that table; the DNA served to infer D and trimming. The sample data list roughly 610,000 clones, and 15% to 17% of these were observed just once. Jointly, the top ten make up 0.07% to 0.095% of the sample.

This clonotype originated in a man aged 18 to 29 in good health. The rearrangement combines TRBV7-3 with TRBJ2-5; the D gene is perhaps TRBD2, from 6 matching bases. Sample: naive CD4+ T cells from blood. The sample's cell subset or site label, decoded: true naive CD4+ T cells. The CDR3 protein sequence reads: CASSFREEETQYF. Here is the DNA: TGTGCCAGCAGCTTCAGGGAGGAGGAGACCCAGTACTTC.